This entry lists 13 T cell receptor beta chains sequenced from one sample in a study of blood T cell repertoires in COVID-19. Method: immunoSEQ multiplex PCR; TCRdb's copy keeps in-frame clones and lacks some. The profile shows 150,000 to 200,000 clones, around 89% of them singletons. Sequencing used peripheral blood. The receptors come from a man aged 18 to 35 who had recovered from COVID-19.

This CDR3 is CASSPLSGSRGELFF. The CDR3, as DNA: TGTGCCAGCAGCCCTCTTAGCGGGAGCAGGGGGGAGCTGTTTTTT. The V gene is TRBV4-2, the J gene TRBJ2-2; 9 bases match TRBD2. Unmatched junction bases numbered 8, after V lost 4 bases and J lost 8 bases. Germline-derived CDR1 and CDR2 are LGHNA and YNFKEQ. The CDR3 totals 15 residues.

This CDR3 is CASSPREREVSGELFF. The CDR3 nucleotides are TGTGCCAGCAGCCCCCGGGAGCGGGAGGTTTCCGGGGAGCTGTTTTTT. The chain carries TRBV7-2 and TRBJ2-2; 9 nucleotides align to TRBD2. V shed 5 bases, J shed 6 bases, and the junction held 10 bases outside the gene matches. CDR3 length equals 16 residues. Germline V CDR1 and CDR2: SGHTA, FQGNSA.

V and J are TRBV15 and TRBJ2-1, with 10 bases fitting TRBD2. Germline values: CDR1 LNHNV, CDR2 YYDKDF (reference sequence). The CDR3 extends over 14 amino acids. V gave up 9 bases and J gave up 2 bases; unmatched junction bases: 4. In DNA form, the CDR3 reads TGTGCCACTGGGACTAGCGTAGCCTACAATGAGCAGTTCTTC. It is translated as CATGTSVAYNEQFF.

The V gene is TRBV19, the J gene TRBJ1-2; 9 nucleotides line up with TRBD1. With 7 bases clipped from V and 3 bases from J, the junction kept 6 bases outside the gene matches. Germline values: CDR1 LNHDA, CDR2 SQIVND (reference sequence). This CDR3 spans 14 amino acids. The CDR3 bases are TGTGCCAGTACTAGCTGGGACAGGGACTATGGCTACACCTTC. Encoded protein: CASTSWDRDYGYTF. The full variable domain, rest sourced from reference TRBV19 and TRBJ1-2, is DGGITQSPKYLFRKEGQNVTLSCEQNLNHDAMYWYRQDPGQGLRLIYYSQIVNDFQKGDIAEGYSVSREKKESFPLTVTSAQKNPTAFYLCASTSWDRDYGYTFGSGTRLTVV.

The CDR3 DNA reads TGTGCCAGCAGCTCAACCAGCTCCTACGAGCAGTACTTC. Translation gives CASSSTSSYEQYF. The chain couples TRBV11-2 to TRBJ2-7; D is uncertain. Germline V gene sequence: CDR1 SGHAT, CDR2 FQNNGV. The V end lost 4 bases, the J end lost 0 bases, and 7 bases lay between the germline ends. This CDR3 is 13 amino acids long.

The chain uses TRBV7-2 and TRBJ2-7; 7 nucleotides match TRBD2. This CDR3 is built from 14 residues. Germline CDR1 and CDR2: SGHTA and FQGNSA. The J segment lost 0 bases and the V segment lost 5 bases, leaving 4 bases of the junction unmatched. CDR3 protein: CASSPRDYSYEQYF. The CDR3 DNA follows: TGTGCCAGCAGCCCGAGGGACTACTCCTACGAGCAGTACTTC. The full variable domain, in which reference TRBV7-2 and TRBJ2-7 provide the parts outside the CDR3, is GAGVSQSPSNKVTEKGKDVELRCDPISGHTALYWYRQSLGQGLEFLIYFQGNSAPDKSGLPSDRFSAERTGGSVSTLTIQRTQQEDSAVYLCASSPRDYSYEQYFGPGTRLTVT.

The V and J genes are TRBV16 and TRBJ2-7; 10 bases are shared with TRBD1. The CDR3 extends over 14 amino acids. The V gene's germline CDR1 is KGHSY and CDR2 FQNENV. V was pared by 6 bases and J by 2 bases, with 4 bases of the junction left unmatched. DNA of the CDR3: TGTGCCAGCAGTCACGGGACAGGGGCCTACGAGCAGTACTTC. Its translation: CASSHGTGAYEQYF.

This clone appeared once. This CDR3 reads CASSVSGTGNEKLFF. The CDR3 DNA sequence: TGTGCCAGCAGCGTTTCCGGGACAGGGAACGAAAAACTGTTTTTT. The chain joins TRBV2 to TRBJ1-4; 9 positions match TRBD1. V was pared by 6 bases and J by 8 bases, with 10 bases of the junction left unmatched. The CDR3 runs to 15 residues. Germline assignment: CDR1 SNHLY and CDR2 FYNNEI.

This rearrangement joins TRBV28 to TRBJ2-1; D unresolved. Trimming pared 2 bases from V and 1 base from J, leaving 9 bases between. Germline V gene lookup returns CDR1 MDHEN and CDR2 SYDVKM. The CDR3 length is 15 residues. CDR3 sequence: CASSLSLLSYNEQFF. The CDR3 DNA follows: TGTGCCAGCAGTTTAAGTTTGCTATCCTACAATGAGCAGTTCTTC.

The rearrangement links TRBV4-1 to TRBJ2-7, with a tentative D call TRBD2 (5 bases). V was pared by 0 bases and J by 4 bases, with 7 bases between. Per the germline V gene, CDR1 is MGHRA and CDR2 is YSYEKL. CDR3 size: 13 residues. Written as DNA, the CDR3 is TGCGCCAGCAGCCAAGAAGCGGATTACGAGCAGTACTTC. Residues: CASSQEADYEQYF.

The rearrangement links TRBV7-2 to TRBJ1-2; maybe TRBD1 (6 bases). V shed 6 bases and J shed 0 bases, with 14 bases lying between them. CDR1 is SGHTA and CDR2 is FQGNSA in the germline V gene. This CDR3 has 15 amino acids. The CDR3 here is CASSSADRANYGYTF. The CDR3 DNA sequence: TGTGCCAGCAGTTCGGCGGACAGAGCTAACTATGGCTACACCTTC.

CDR3 sequence (DNA): TGTGCCAGCAGTGCCGGGACAGGGGTCGAGCAGTACTTC. It encodes CASSAGTGVEQYF. The J gene is TRBJ2-7, the V gene TRBV2, with 10 bases aligning to TRBD1. Trimming cost V 4 bases and J 6 bases; bases outside gene matches: 3. The CDR3 runs 13 residues. CDR1 and CDR2 (germline): SNHLY, FYNNEI.

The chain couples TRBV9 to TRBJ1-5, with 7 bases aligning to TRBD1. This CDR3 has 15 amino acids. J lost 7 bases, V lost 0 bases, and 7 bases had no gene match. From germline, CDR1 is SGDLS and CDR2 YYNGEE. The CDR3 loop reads CASSVGGGAQQPQHF. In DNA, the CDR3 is TGTGCCAGCAGCGTAGGAGGGGGCGCCCAACAGCCCCAGCATTTT.